These 13 T cell receptor beta chains share one sample of origin, sequenced in a study of CD8 T cells in ankylosing spondylitis. A single record per CDR3 protein comes from TCRdb applying MiXCR to the 5' RACE reads. Here the sample spans about 130,000 distinct CDR3 sequences, around 8.5% being singletons. Source material: blood, either unsorted or a sorted T cell fraction (not recorded which). The source is a male donor with ankylosing spondylitis or in good health (not recorded which).

The chain carries TRBV5-1 and TRBJ2-5, with 7 bases aligning to TRBD2. The germline CDR1 and CDR2 sequences are SGHRS and YFSETQ. Germline trimming cut 0 bases from V and 0 bases from J; bases unmatched to any gene: 11. CDR3 length: 18 residues. This chain's CDR3 is CASSLGPFGGSHQETQYF. CDR3 in DNA: TGCGCCAGCAGCTTGGGGCCCTTCGGCGGGAGCCACCAAGAGACCCAGTACTTC.

This clonotype came up many times. The genes are TRBV20-1 and TRBJ2-3; D ambiguous. The CDR3 runs 16 residues. Trimming left V 0 bases short and J 1 base short, with 14 bases between. The germline V gene has CDR1 DFQATT and CDR2 SNEGSKA (reference sequence). Here the CDR3 reads CSARDWKLMGTDTQYF. The CDR3 bases are TGCAGTGCTAGAGATTGGAAGTTGATGGGCACAGATACGCAGTATTTT.

This clonotype showed up just a few times. The chain has TRBV19 and TRBJ2-1; 8 bases match TRBD1. The CDR3 length is 16 residues. Germline V lookup: CDR1 LNHDA, CDR2 SQIVND (reference sequence). With 5 bases clipped from V and 7 bases from J, the junction kept 13 bases outside the gene matches. The CDR3 bases are TGTGCCAGTAGTGCGGACAGGGTACGCTGGATAAATGAGCAGTTCTTC. The encoded protein is CASSADRVRWINEQFF.

The table lists this clonotype with a count of one. Just one base apart from a much larger clone, this may be a read error. The genes are TRBV5-5 and TRBJ2-5; D gene uncertain. This CDR3 is built from 15 residues. Per germline, CDR1 SGHKS and CDR2 YYEKEE (reference sequence). With 0 bases removed from V and 4 bases from J, the gap between germline ends came to 13 bases. The DNA of the CDR3 is TGTGCCAGCAGCTTGGTGATGAGACCTCGAGAGACCCAGTACTTC. It codes for CASSLVMRPRETQYF.

This clonotype was detected many times. The chain has TRBV29-1 and TRBJ2-5; no definite D call. The germline CDR1 and CDR2 sequences are SQVTM and ANQGSEA. The CDR3 loop spans 13 amino acids. V was shortened by 4 bases and J by 2 bases, with 11 bases between the two germline ends. CDR3 nucleotide sequence: TGCAGCGTTGCTTTGGTGAATCAAGAGACCCAGTACTTC. It codes for CSVALVNQETQYF.

The V call is TRBV5-5, the J call TRBJ2-7, with D perhaps TRBD1 or TRBD2 (5 bases each). The CDR3 spans 15 residues. The V gene lost 0 bases and the J gene lost 1 base, with 11 bases spanning the gap. The germline V gene encodes CDR1 SGHKS and CDR2 YYEKEE (reference sequence). The CDR3 reads CASSLGPGPSYEQYF. The CDR3 nucleotides are TGTGCCAGCAGCTTGGGACCGGGACCGTCCTACGAGCAGTACTTC. The full variable domain, rest sourced from reference TRBV5-5 and TRBJ2-7, is DAGVTQSPTHLIKTRGQQVTLRCSPISGHKSVSWYQQVLGQGPQFIFQYYEKEERGRGNFPDRFSARQFPNYSSELNVNALLLGDSALYLCASSLGPGPSYEQYFGPGTRLTVT.

The sample holds many counts of this clonotype. This sequence joins TRBV20-1 and TRBJ2-7; 11 nucleotides align to TRBD2. Germline assignment: CDR1 DFQATT and CDR2 SNEGSKA (reference sequence). This CDR3 is 13 amino acids long. Germline trimming cut 6 bases from V and 3 bases from J; bases unmatched to any gene: 4. The CDR3: CSAAGTSGYEQYF. The CDR3 DNA reads as TGCAGTGCCGCGGGGACTAGCGGCTACGAGCAGTACTTC.

This clonotype was seen at least ten times. The V gene is TRBV5-1, the J gene TRBJ2-2; D is possibly TRBD1 (6 bases). Germline loops: CDR1 SGHRS, CDR2 YFSETQ. Trimming removed 0 bases from V and 4 bases from J, with 13 bases in between. The CDR3 is 16 residues long. CDR3 protein: CASSLVPDRSTGELFF. As DNA, the CDR3 is TGCGCCAGCAGCTTGGTCCCGGACAGATCCACCGGGGAGCTGTTTTTT.

At least ten counts were recorded for this clonotype. J is TRBJ2-7 and V is TRBV7-9; 7 nucleotides line up with TRBD1. The trim removed 6 bases at V and 0 bases at J, leaving 14 bases unmatched. From germline, CDR1 is SEHNR and CDR2 FQNEAQ (reference sequence). CDR3 length equals 17 residues. DNA for the CDR3: TGTGCCAGCAGTCAAAGACAGGGTTTTGAAGGCTCCTACGAGCAGTACTTC. Translating it yields CASSQRQGFEGSYEQYF.

The rearrangement joins TRBV20-1 to TRBJ1-5; a possible D gene is TRBD1 (5 bases). Trimming took off 3 bases at V and 7 bases at J, with 13 bases between the two ends. The CDR3 contains 13 residues. Germline values: CDR1 DFQATT, CDR2 SNEGSKA (reference sequence). CDR3 sequence reads: CSASWGRTQPQHF. DNA for the CDR3: TGCAGTGCTAGTTGGGGCCGCACGCAGCCCCAGCATTTT.

This clonotype showed up many times. V gene TRBV28 combines with J gene TRBJ2-5; D remains unclear. This CDR3 contains 14 residues. The germline V gene has CDR1 MDHEN and CDR2 SYDVKM. Trimming cost V 8 bases and J 1 base, with 14 bases left between them. The CDR3 loop is CASLPAGIQETQYF. The CDR3 DNA follows: TGTGCCAGCCTTCCTGCTGGGATCCAAGAGACCCAGTACTTC.

The chain is built from TRBV7-2 and TRBJ2-5; 7 nucleotides match TRBD1. J gave up 2 bases and V 5 bases, and 5 bases lay outside the gene matches. Germline values: CDR1 SGHTA, CDR2 FQGNSA. The CDR3 is 14 residues long. The CDR3 DNA follows: TGTGCCAGCAGCAGAAAGGGACAGCAAGAGACCCAGTACTTC. Protein product: CASSRKGQQETQYF.

The chain employs TRBV7-9 and TRBJ2-3, with 10 nucleotides matching TRBD1. The germline CDR1 and CDR2 sequences are SEHNR and FQNEAQ (reference sequence). Trimming cost V 4 bases and J 4 bases; bases outside gene matches: 2. The CDR3 extends over 14 amino acids. CDR3: CASSSGQGPDTQYF. The CDR3 DNA reads TGTGCCAGCAGCTCGGGACAGGGGCCAGATACGCAGTATTTT.